This T cell receptor (beta chain) was sequenced during a study of cytomegalovirus exposure and HLA in healthy donors. Study-level points and caveats: One variant, a missense change in DCLRE1C, was linked in a later analysis to TCR beta V- and J-gene trimming. Some 17,000 TCR beta sequences were associated with HLA alleles at 0.05 false discovery rate in a later analysis. The study found most TCR sequences rare, yet found some public TCRs in many donors.

Points on this clone: The antigen remains unidentified.

The ends lost 4 bases at V and 1 base at J; junction bases unmatched: 7. Germline CDR1 and CDR2: SGHDT and YYEEEE. CDR3 length: 15 residues. PCR used 60 Vbeta primers and 13 Jbeta primers. Sequencing used immunoSEQ multiplex PCR; TCRdb keeps in-frame clones, though not all of them. This sample's clone table lists around 52,000 clones. The gene calls are TRBV5-6 and TRBJ1-1, with TRBD1 matching over 7 bases. This receptor was identified in a man aged 35-49 years in good health and CMV-seropositive. Sample: PBMCs. The CDR3 DNA reads as TGTGCCAGCAGCATGGAGTGGGACAGGAACACTGAAGCTTTCTTT. Its translation is CASSMEWDRNTEAFF.